This T cell receptor (beta chain) was identified during a study of T-cell reconstitution after alpha-beta-depleted transplantation in children. The table lists this clonotype with many counts. Its antigen is unknown. Preparation of the TCRbeta library used unique molecular identifiers. One entry per CDR3 protein, called by TCRdb with MiXCR from the PCR reads. The table records approximately 630,000 distinct CDR3 sequences, roughly 14% of them present only once. General study points: Recipient T cells and thymic progenitors that survived were the source of the high TCRbeta diversity seen at day 60 in some patients. Expanded clones from the graft, numbering several hundred, reportedly supplied alpha-beta T cells about two months after transplant. T-cell numbers and diversity, one year after transplant, stemmed largely from T cells that were newly produced.

This CDR3 is 17 amino acids long. V gave up 0 bases and J gave up 10 bases; unmatched junction bases: 11. The germline V gene has CDR1 LGHDT and CDR2 YNNKEL (reference sequence). The sequence came from a girl aged 2 to 10 with congenital amegakaryocytic thrombocytopenia, due to receive a stem cell transplant. This chain joins TRBV3-1 and TRBJ2-1; 11 positions agree with TRBD2. The sample here was PBMCs, taken before TCRalphabeta/CD19-depleted stem cell transplant. The CDR3 nucleotides are TGTGCCAGCAGCCAAGACGAGGAACTAGCGGGAGTTATCGAGCAGTTCTTC. This sequence encodes CASSQDEELAGVIEQFF.